Below are 24 T cell receptor beta chains sequenced from a single sample in a study of CXCR3-negative and CXCR3-positive naive CD8 T cells. cDNA libraries for TRB were generated by 5' RACE incorporating UMI labels. TCRdb re-called the 5' RACE reads, yielding one record per CDR3 amino acid sequence without DNA. This sample's table reports some 100,000 distinct CDR3 sequences. Their target antigens are unknown. Study observations and caveats: When CXCR3-positive naive cells were set against CXCR3-negative naive cells, the former had more hydrophobic TRB CDR3s.

What was sequenced was naive CXCR3+ CD8+ T cells from blood. The subset was: CD45RO-CCR7+CD27+CD95- naive CD8+ T cells expressing CXCR3 (TNR3+). The receptor set was obtained from a human donor in good health. Some clones in this sample may be carry-over from other donors' samples.

The chain links TRBV6-5 to TRBJ1-2; no DNA is available, so the TRBD1 call from TCRdb remains unchecked. The germline CDR1 and CDR2 sequences are MNHEY and SVGAGI. The CDR3 contains 15 residues. CDR3 loop: CASSYSSQGIYGYTF.

The genes are TRBV10-3 and TRBJ2-1; the TCRdb call, TRBD2, lacks DNA for checking. Per germline, CDR1 ENHRY and CDR2 SYGVKD. The CDR3 consists of 17 residues. The CDR3 is CAISGTRGLAGVGEQFF.

The chain carries TRBV25-1 and TRBJ2-7. The germline V gene encodes CDR1 MGHDK and CDR2 SYGVNS. The CDR3 has 12 residues. CDR3 in amino acids: CASRHGLSEQYF.

V is TRBV27 and J is TRBJ2-2; the TCRdb call, TRBD2, lacks DNA for checking. The CDR3 has 15 residues. CDR1 is MNHEY and CDR2 is SMNVEV in the germline V gene (reference sequence). This chain's CDR3 is CASSKWTKNTGELFF.

The rearrangement uses TRBV20-1 and TRBJ2-2; there is no DNA to check the TCRdb D call of TRBD1. The CDR3 sequence is 13 residues long. Looked up from germline, CDR1 is DFQATT and CDR2 is SNEGSKA (reference sequence). The CDR3: CSASGGGNGELFF.

The chain employs TRBV7-9 and TRBJ2-7; with no DNA, the TCRdb D assignment of TRBD1 cannot be verified. CDR3 length equals 17 residues. Per germline, CDR1 SEHNR and CDR2 FQNEAQ (reference sequence). This chain's CDR3 is CASSTNTGTGLSYEQYF.

V usage is TRBV29-1 and J usage is TRBJ2-5; no DNA is available, so the TRBD2 call from TCRdb remains unchecked. CDR3 length: 14 amino acids. Germline V gene lookup returns CDR1 SQVTM and CDR2 ANQGSEA. The CDR3 is CSVEVAGDQETQYF. The full variable domain, in which reference TRBV29-1 and TRBJ2-5 provide the parts outside the CDR3, is SAVISQKPSRDICQRGTSLTIQCQVDSQVTMMFWYRQQPGQSLTLIATANQGSEATYESGFVIDKFPISRPNLTFSTLTVSNMSPEDSSIYLCSVEVAGDQETQYFGPGTRLLVL.

The chain joins TRBV6-5 to TRBJ2-1. In germline, CDR1 is MNHEY, CDR2 SVGAGI. CDR3 length: 15 residues. The CDR3 is CASSYLGSSYNEQFF.

The gene calls are TRBV3-1 and TRBJ2-3; with no DNA, the TCRdb D assignment of TRBD2 cannot be verified. The CDR3 length is 15 residues. CDR1 and CDR2 from the germline V gene are LGHDT and YNNKEL (reference sequence). CDR3 amino acids: CASSHGLAGVDTQYF.

The chain has TRBV12-3 or TRBV12-4 and TRBJ1-5; the TCRdb call, TRBD1, lacks DNA for checking. This CDR3 contains 11 residues. This CDR3 reads CASSGGDHQHF.

This chain uses TRBV7-6 with TRBJ2-1. This CDR3 is built from 13 residues. CDR1 and CDR2 (germline): SGHVS, FNYEAQ. CDR3 sequence reads: CASSFDINNEQFF.

The chain is built from TRBV6-2 or TRBV6-3 and TRBJ2-7; TCRdb's D gene call, TRBD1, goes unchecked for lack of DNA. Germline V lookup: CDR1 MNHEY, CDR2 SVGEGT. CDR3 size: 13 residues. The CDR3 region is CASSYSSGVEQYF.

The rearrangement joins TRBV9 to TRBJ2-1; TCRdb picks TRBD2, but there is no DNA to check that call. This CDR3 comprises 15 residues. Germline V gene lookup returns CDR1 SGDLS and CDR2 YYNGEE. The CDR3 loop reads CASSAFGWGYNEQFF. The full variable domain, with the rest looked up from reference TRBV9 and TRBJ2-1, is DSGVTQTPKHLITATGQRVTLRCSPRSGDLSVYWYQQSLDQGLQFLIQYYNGEERAKGNILERFSAQQFPDLHSELNLSSLELGDSALYFCASSAFGWGYNEQFFGPGTRLTVL.

The chain is built from TRBV7-2 and TRBJ2-3; without DNA, the TCRdb call of TRBD2 cannot be checked. This CDR3 region has 19 residues. Looked up from germline, CDR1 is SGHTA and CDR2 is FQGNSA. The CDR3 loop is CASSTEPWTSGGVVDTQYF.

The chain employs TRBV12-3 or TRBV12-4 and TRBJ2-2; TCRdb picks TRBD2, but there is no DNA to check that call. The CDR3 extends over 15 amino acids. CDR3: CASSFSGTPGGELFF.

The rearrangement links TRBV29-1 to TRBJ1-2; TCRdb calls TRBD1, which cannot be checked without DNA. Per germline, CDR1 SQVTM and CDR2 ANQGSEA. The CDR3 sequence is 15 residues long. CDR3: CSAADRDREDYGYTF.

This chain connects TRBV7-3 to TRBJ2-2; TCRdb's D call of TRBD1 is untestable without DNA. CDR1 SGHTA and CDR2 FQGTGA come from the germline V gene. CDR3 length: 15 amino acids. The CDR3 loop reads CASRPLQGSSGELFF.

The CDR3 loop is CASSSASGGETQYF. The V call is TRBV11-1, the J call TRBJ2-5; TCRdb's assignment of TRBD2 cannot be checked, as there is no DNA. Per the germline V gene, CDR1 is SGHAT and CDR2 is FQDESV (reference sequence). This CDR3 contains 14 residues. Filled out from reference TRBV11-1 and TRBJ2-5, the complete variable domain reads EAEVAQSPRYKITEKSQAVAFWCDPISGHATLYWYRQILGQGPELLVQFQDESVVDDSQLPKDRFSAERLKGVDSTLKIQPAELGDSAMYLCASSSASGGETQYFGPGTRLLVL.

The V and J genes are TRBV28 and TRBJ1-3; TCRdb's D gene call, TRBD1, goes unchecked for lack of DNA. The CDR3 consists of 20 residues. In germline, CDR1 is MDHEN, CDR2 SYDVKM. Here the CDR3 reads CASSTYWVGQHMSSGNTIYF.

The chain couples TRBV12-3 or TRBV12-4 to TRBJ2-1; the D call from TCRdb, TRBD2, cannot be confirmed without DNA. There are 16 residues in the CDR3. The CDR3 loop reads CASSFLGPLGTNEQFF.

The chain links TRBV5-5 to TRBJ2-1; TCRdb picks TRBD1, but there is no DNA to check that call. Germline V gene data show CDR1 as SGHKS and CDR2 as YYEKEE (reference sequence). This CDR3 contains 15 residues. CDR3 in amino acids: CASTFREFTYNEQFF.

The chain carries TRBV30 and TRBJ2-1. CDR1 GTSNPN and CDR2 SVGIG come from the germline V gene (reference sequence). The CDR3 has 12 residues. This chain's CDR3 is CAWSSAYNEQFF. Full variable domain (missing parts from reference TRBV30 and TRBJ2-1): SQTIHQWPATLVQPVGSPLSLECTVEGTSNPNLYWYRQAAGRGLQLLFYSVGIGQISSEVPQNLSASRPQDRQFILSSKKLLLSDSGFYLCAWSSAYNEQFFGPGTRLTVL.

The chain couples TRBV28 to TRBJ2-7; as DNA is missing, the TRBD1 call by TCRdb cannot be tested. Germline V gene data show CDR1 as MDHEN and CDR2 as SYDVKM. The CDR3 loop spans 16 amino acids. CDR3 sequence: CASSPPITGAGDEKYF.

This chain joins TRBV4-2 and TRBJ2-7. Germline V gene lookup returns CDR1 LGHNA and CDR2 YNFKEQ. This CDR3 contains 13 residues. The CDR3 loop is CASSGGSSYEQYF.